This entry describes one T cell receptor beta chain. TCRdb's copy holds only in-frame clones and misses some; the assay was immunoSEQ multiplex PCR. The sample consists of more than 80,000 clones, approximately 90% of them appearing once. These data come from a study of OX40 agonist ivuxolimab in advanced cancers. Study context: Checkpoint inhibitors had been given previously to under 50% of patients. Partial responses, seen in three patients, involved one hepatocellular carcinoma and two cutaneous melanomas.

People who had autoimmune disease history or systemic immunosuppression were excluded. Germline values: CDR1 MNHNY, CDR2 SVGAGI (reference sequence). The CDR3 contains 16 residues. Trimming removed 0 bases from V and 4 bases from J; junction bases left unmatched: 8. The V call is TRBV6-6, the J call TRBJ2-5; 7 bases agree with TRBD2. The input for sequencing was CD4+ or CD8+ T cells sorted from blood, taken in a trial of the OX40 agonist ivuxolimab. The sequence was obtained from an adult with an advanced solid tumor such as melanoma, head and neck, liver or kidney cancer. The CDR3 nucleotides are TGTGCCAGCAGTTACTCGATTGTGGGGGGGGGAGAGACCCAGTACTTC. Protein sequence: CASSYSIVGGGETQYF.